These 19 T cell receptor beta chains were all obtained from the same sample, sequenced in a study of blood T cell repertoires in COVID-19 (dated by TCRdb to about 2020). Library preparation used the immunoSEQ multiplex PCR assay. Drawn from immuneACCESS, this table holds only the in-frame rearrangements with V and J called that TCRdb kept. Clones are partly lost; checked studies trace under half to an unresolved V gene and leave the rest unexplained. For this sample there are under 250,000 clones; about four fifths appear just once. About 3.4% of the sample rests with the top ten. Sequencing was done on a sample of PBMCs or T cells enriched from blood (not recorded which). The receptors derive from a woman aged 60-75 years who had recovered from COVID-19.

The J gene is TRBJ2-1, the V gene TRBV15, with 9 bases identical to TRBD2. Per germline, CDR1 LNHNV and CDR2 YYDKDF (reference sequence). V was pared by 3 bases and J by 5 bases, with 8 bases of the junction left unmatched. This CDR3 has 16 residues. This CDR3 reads CATSRLAGVTNNEQFF. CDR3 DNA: TGTGCCACCAGCAGGTTAGCGGGAGTGACGAACAATGAGCAGTTCTTC.

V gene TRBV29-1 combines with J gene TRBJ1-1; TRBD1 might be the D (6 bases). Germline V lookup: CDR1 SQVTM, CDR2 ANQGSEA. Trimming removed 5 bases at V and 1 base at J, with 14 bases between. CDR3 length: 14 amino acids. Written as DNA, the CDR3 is TGCAGCGTTAGGACAGCTCTGAGGAACACTGAAGCTTTCTTT. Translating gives CSVRTALRNTEAFF.

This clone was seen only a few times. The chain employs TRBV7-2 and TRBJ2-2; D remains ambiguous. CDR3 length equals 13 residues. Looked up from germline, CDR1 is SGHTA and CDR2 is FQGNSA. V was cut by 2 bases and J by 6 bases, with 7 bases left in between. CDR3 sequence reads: CASSLSPSGELFF. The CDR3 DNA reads TGTGCCAGCAGCTTATCTCCCTCCGGGGAGCTGTTTTTT.

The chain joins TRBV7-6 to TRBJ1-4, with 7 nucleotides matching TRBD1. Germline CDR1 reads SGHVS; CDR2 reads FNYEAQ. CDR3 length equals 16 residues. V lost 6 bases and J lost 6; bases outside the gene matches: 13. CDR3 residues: CASSSTQTGLYEKLFF. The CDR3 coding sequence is TGTGCCAGCAGTTCTACTCAGACAGGGTTGTATGAAAAACTGTTTTTT.

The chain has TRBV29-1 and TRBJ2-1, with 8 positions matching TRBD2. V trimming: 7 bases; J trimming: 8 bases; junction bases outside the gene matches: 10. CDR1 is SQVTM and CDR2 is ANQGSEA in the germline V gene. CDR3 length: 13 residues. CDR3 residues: CSAGGRENYEQFF. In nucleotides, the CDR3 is TGCAGCGCGGGGGGGCGGGAGAACTATGAGCAGTTCTTC.

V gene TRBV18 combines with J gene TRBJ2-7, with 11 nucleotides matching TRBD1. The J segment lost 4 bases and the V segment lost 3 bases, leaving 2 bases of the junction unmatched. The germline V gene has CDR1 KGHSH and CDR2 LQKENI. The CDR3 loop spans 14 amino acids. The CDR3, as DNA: TGTGCCAGCTCACCCGGGACAGGGGGTTACGAGCAGTACTTC. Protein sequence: CASSPGTGGYEQYF.

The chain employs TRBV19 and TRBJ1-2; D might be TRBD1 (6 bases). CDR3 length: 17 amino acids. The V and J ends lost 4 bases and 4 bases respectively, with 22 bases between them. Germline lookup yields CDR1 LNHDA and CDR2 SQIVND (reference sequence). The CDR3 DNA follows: TGTGCCAGTAGTAGTCCCCCCTCTGGGGGCCGAGGCTATGGCTACACCTTC. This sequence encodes CASSSPPSGGRGYGYTF.

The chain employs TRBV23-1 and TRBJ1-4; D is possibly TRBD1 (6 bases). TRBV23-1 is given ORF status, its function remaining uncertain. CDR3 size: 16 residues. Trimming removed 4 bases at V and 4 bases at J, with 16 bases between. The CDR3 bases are TGCGCCAGCAGTCCACCGCGGGAGGGGGTTAATGAAAAACTGTTTTTT. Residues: CASSPPREGVNEKLFF.

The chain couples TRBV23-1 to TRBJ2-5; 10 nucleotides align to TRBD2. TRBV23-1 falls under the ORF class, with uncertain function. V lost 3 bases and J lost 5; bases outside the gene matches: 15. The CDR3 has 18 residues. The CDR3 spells CASSHRPSGGASLETQYF. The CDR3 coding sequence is TGCGCCAGCAGTCACCGTCCCAGCGGGGGGGCCTCGTTGGAGACCCAGTACTTC.

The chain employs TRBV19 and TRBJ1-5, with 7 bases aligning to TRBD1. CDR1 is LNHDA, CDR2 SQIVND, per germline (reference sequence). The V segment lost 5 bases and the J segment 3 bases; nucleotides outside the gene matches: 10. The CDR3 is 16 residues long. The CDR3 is CASSLRQGSHNQPQHF. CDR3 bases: TGTGCCAGTAGTCTAAGACAGGGTAGCCACAATCAGCCCCAGCATTTT.

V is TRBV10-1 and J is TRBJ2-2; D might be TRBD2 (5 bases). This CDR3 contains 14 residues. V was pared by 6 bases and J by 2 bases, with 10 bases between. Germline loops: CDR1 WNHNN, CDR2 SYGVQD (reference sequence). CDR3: CASSPGVNTGELFF. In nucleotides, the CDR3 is TGCGCCAGCAGCCCCGGGGTCAACACCGGGGAGCTGTTTTTT.

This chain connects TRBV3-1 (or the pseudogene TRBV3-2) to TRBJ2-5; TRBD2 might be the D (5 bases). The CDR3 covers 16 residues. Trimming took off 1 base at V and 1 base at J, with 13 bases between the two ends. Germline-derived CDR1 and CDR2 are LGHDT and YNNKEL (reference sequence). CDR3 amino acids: CASSQGGLSAQETQYF. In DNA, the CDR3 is TGTGCCAGCAGCCAAGGCGGGCTCTCCGCCCAAGAGACCCAGTACTTC.

The CDR3 loop is CASSEVGRTQGRWYF. In DNA, the CDR3 is TGTGCCAGCAGTGAAGTAGGTCGGACTCAAGGACGGTGGTATTTT. The J gene is TRBJ2-3, the V gene TRBV6-1; tentative D call: TRBD2 (5 bases). The CDR3 has 15 residues. In germline, CDR1 is MNHNS, CDR2 SASEGT. V lost 1 base and J lost 14, with 22 bases in between.

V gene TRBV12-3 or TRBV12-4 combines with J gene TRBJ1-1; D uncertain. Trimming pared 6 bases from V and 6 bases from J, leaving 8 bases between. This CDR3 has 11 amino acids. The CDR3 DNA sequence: TGTGCCAGCAGCGCCGGGGCTGAAGCTTTCTTT. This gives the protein CASSAGAEAFF.

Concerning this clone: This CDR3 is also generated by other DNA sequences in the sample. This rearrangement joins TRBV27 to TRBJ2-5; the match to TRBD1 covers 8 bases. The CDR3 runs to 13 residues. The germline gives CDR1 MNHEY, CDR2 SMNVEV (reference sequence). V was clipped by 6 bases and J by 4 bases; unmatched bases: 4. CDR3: CASSPRGRETQYF. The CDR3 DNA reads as TGTGCCAGCAGCCCCAGGGGGCGAGAGACCCAGTACTTC.

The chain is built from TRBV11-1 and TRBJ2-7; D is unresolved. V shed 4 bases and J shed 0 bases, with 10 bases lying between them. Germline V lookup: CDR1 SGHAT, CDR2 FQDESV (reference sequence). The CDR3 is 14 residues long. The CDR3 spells CASSSRDFSYEQYF. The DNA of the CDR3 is TGTGCCAGCAGCTCAAGAGACTTCTCCTACGAGCAGTACTTC.

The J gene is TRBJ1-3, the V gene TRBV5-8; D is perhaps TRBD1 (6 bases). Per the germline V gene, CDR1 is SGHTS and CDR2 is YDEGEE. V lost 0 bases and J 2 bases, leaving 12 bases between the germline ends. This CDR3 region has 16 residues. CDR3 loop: CASSLEAGVTGNTIYF. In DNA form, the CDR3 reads TGTGCCAGCAGCTTGGAGGCAGGGGTGACTGGAAACACCATATATTTT. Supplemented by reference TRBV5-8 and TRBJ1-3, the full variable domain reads EAGVTQSPTHLIKTRGQQATLRCSPISGHTSVYWYQQALGLGLQFLLWYDEGEERNRGNFPPRFSGRQFPNYSSELNVNALELEDSALYLCASSLEAGVTGNTIYFGEGSWLTVV.

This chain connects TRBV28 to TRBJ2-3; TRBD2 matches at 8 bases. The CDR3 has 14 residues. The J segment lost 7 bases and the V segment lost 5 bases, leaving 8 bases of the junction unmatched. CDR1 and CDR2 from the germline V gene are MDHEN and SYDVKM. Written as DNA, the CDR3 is TGTGCCAGCAGTCTCCCCGGGAGGGGAAATACGCAGTATTTT. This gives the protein CASSLPGRGNTQYF. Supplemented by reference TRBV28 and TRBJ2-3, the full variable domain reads DVKVTQSSRYLVKRTGEKVFLECVQDMDHENMFWYRQDPGLGLRLIYFSYDVKMKEKGDIPEGYSVSREKKERFSLILESASTNQTSMYLCASSLPGRGNTQYFGPGTRLTVL.

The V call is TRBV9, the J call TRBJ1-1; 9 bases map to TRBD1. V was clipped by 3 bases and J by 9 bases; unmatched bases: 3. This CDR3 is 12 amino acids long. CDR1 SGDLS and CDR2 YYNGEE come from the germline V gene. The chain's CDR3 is CASSEHRGQAFF. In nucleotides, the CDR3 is TGTGCCAGCAGCGAACACAGGGGGCAAGCTTTCTTT.